The following is a TCR beta chain sequence with its context. This record comes from a study of tumor-infiltrating lymphocytes in localized non-small cell lung cancer. Generated by immunoSEQ multiplex PCR, the TCRdb table keeps only in-frame clones and is missing some. The sample consists of around 15,000 clones, more than 60% of them appearing once. The sequence was obtained from a human donor with non-small cell lung cancer. Sequencing input: lung tumor tissue.

The CDR3 reads CASSSPGSRDTEAFF. The CDR3 DNA is TGTGCCAGCAGTTCGCCAGGGAGTAGGGACACTGAAGCTTTCTTT. The chain uses TRBV6-6 and TRBJ1-1, with D possibly being TRBD1 (5 bases). Trimming took 4 bases from V and 3 from J, leaving 15 bases between them. The germline V gene has CDR1 MNHNY and CDR2 SVGAGI (reference sequence). CDR3 length: 15 residues.